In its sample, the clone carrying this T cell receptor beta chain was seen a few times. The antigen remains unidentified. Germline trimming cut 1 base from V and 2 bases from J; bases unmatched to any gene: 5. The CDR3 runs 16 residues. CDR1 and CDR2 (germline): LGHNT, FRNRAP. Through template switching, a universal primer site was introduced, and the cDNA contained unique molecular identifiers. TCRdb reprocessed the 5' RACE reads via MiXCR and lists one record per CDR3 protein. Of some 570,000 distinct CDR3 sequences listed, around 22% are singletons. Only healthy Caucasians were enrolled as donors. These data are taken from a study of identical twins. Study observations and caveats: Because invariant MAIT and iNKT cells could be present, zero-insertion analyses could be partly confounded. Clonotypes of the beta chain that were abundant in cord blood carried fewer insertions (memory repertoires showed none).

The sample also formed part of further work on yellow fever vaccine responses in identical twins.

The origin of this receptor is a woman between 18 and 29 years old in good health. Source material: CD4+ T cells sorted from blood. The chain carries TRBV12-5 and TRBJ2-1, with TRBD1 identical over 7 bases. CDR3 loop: CASGLGQGNTYNEQFF. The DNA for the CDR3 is TGTGCTAGTGGTTTGGGACAGGGCAACACCTACAATGAGCAGTTCTTC.